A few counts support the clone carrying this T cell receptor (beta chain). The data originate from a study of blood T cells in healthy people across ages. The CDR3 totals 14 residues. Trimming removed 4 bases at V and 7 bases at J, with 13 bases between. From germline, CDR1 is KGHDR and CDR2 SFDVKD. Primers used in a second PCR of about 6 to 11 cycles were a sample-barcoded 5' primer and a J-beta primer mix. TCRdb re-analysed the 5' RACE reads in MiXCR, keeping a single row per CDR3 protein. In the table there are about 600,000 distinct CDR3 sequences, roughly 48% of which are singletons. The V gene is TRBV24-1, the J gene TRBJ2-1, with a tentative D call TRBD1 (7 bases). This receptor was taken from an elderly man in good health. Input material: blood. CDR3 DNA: TGTGCCACCAGTGAACCAGGGGGGATTAATGAGCAGTTCTTC. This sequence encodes CATSEPGGINEQFF.